The subject of this entry is one TCR beta chain. The target antigen is unknown. The data belong to a study of cytomegalovirus exposure and HLA in healthy donors. Study results and limitations: Analyses of presence and absence presupposed an approximately uniform sequencing depth across donors.

Researchers ran the PCR with 60 Vbeta and 13 Jbeta primers. The assay was immunoSEQ multiplex PCR, and TCRdb's table has in-frame clones only and misses some. The data show about 110,000 clones, and the top ten clones hold approximately 6.8%. The V and J ends lost 2 bases and 2 bases, in that order; junction bases with no gene match: 3. The germline gives CDR1 ENHRY, CDR2 SYGVKD. The CDR3 is made up of 14 amino acids. The TCR originated in a man in his forties in good health and CMV-seropositive. This sequence joins TRBV10-3 and TRBJ2-7; 7 positions agree with TRBD2. The sample consisted of PBMCs. This CDR3 reads CAISELAAPYEQYF. CDR3 sequence (DNA): TGTGCCATCAGTGAGCTAGCGGCCCCCTACGAGCAGTACTTC.